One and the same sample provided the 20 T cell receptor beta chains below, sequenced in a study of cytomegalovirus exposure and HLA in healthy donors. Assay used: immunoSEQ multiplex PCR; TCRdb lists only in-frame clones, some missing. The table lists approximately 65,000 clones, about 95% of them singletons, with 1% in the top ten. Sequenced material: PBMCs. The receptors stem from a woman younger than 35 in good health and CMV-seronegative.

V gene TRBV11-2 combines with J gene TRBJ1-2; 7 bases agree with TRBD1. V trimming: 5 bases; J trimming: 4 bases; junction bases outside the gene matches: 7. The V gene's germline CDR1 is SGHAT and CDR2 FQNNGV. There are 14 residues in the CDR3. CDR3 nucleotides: TGTGCCAGCAGCGGGGGACAGATCTCCTATGGCTACACCTTC. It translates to CASSGGQISYGYTF.

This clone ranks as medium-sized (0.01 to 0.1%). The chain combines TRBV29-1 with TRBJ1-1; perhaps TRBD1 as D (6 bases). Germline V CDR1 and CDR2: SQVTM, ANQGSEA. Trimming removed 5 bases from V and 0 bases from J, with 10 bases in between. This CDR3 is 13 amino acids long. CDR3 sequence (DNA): TGCAGCGTTCCCTCAGGGGTGAACACTGAAGCTTTCTTT. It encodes CSVPSGVNTEAFF.

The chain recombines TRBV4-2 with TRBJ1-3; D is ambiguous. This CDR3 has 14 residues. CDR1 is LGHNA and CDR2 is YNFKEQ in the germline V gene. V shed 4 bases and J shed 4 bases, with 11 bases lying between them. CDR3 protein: CASSPWADGNTIYF. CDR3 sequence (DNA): TGTGCCAGCAGCCCCTGGGCCGACGGAAACACCATATATTTT.

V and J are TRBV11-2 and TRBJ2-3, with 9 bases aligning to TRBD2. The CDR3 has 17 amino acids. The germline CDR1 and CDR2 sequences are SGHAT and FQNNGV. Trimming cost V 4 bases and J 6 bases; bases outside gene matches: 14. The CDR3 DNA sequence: TGTGCCAGCAGCTCCAGACTAGCGGCCGAATCGAGGGATACGCAGTATTTT. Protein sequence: CASSSRLAAESRDTQYF. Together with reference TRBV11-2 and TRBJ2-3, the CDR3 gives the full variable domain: EAGVAQSPRYKIIEKRQSVAFWCNPISGHATLYWYQQILGQGPKLLIQFQNNGVVDDSQLPKDRFSAERLKGVDSTLKIQPAKLEDSAVYLCASSSRLAAESRDTQYFGPGTRLTVL.

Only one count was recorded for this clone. CDR3 protein: CASSSRGRTTNEQFF. As DNA, the CDR3 is TGTGCCAGCAGCTCTAGAGGCCGGACTACCAATGAGCAGTTCTTC. The chain has TRBV7-2 and TRBJ2-1, with a possible D match to TRBD2 (6 bases). The CDR3 totals 15 residues. CDR1 is SGHTA and CDR2 is FQGNSA in the germline V gene. With 4 bases removed from V and 6 bases from J, the gap between germline ends came to 16 bases. Looking up the rest from reference TRBV7-2 and TRBJ2-1 gives the full variable domain: GAGVSQSPSNKVTEKGKDVELRCDPISGHTALYWYRQSLGQGLEFLIYFQGNSAPDKSGLPSDRFSAERTGGSVSTLTIQRTQQEDSAVYLCASSSRGRTTNEQFFGPGTRLTVL.

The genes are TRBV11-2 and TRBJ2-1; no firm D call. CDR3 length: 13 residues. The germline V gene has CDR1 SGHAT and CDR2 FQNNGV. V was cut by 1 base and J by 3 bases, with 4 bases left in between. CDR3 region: CASSLALYNEQFF. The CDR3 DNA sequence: TGTGCCAGCAGCTTAGCCCTCTACAATGAGCAGTTCTTC.

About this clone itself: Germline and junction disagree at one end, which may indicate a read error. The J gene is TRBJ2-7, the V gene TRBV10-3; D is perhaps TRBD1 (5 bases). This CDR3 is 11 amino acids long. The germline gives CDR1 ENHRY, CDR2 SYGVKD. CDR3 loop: CAISRVGEQYF. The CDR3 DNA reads TGTGCAATCAGCAGGGTTGGGGAGCAGTACTTC.

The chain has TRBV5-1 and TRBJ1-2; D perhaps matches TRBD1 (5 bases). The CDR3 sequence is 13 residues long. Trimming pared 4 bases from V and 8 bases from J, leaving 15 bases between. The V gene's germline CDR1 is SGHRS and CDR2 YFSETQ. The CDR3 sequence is CASSLRDSGGYTF. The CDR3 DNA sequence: TGCGCCAGCAGCCTCCGGGACTCAGGCGGCTACACCTTC.

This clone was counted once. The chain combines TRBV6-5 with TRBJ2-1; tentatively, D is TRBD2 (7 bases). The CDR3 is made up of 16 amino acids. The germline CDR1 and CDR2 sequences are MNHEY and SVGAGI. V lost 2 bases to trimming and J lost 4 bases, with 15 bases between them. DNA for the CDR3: TGTGCCAGCAGTTACGGAGGGGGAGGGGATTACAATGAGCAGTTCTTC. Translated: CASSYGGGGDYNEQFF.

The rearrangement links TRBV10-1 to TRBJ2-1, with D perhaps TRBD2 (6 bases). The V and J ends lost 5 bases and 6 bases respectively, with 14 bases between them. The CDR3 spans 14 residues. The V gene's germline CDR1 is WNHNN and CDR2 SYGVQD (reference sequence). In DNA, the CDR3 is TGCGCCAGCAGTCTCTCGGGGGTCCGCAATGAGCAGTTCTTC. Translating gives CASSLSGVRNEQFF.

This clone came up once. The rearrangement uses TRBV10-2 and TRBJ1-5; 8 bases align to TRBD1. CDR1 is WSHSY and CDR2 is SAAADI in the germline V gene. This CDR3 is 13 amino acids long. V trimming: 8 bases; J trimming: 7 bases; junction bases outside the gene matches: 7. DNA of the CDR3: TGCGCCAGCGGCCCGGACAGGGCACAGCCCCAGCATTTT. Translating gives CASGPDRAQPQHF.

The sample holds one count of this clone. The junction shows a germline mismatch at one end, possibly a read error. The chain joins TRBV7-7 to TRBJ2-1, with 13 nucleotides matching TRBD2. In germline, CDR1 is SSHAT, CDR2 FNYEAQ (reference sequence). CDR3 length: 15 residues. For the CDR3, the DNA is TGTGCTAGCAGCCCAGGACTAGCGGGAGAAGGGGAGCAGTTCTTC. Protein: CASSPGLAGEGEQFF.

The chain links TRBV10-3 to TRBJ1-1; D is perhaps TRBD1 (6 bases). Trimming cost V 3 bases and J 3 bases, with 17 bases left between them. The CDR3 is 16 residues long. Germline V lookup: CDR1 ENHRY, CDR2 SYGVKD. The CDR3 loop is CAISDTPSAGDTEAFF. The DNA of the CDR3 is TGTGCCATCAGTGATACCCCCTCCGCAGGGGACACTGAAGCTTTCTTT.

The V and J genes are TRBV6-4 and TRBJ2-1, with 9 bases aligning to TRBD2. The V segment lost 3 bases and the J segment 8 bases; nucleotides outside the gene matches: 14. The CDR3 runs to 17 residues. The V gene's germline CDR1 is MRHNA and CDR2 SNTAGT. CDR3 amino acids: CASSEESSGVNMDEQFF. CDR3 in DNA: TGTGCCAGCAGTGAAGAGTCTAGCGGGGTGAATATGGATGAGCAGTTCTTC.

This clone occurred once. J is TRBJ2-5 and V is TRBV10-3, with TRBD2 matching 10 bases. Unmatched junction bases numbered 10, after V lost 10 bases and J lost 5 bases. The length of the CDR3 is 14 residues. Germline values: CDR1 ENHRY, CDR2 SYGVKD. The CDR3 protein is CATKLAGLGETQYF. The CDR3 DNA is TGTGCCACCAAACTAGCGGGGCTGGGGGAGACCCAGTACTTC.

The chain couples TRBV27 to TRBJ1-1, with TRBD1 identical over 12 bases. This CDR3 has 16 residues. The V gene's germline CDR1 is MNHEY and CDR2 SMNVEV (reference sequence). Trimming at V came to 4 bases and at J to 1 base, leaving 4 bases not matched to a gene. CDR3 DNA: TGTGCCAGCAGTTCCCGGGACAGGGGGCCGAACACTGAAGCTTTCTTT. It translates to CASSSRDRGPNTEAFF.

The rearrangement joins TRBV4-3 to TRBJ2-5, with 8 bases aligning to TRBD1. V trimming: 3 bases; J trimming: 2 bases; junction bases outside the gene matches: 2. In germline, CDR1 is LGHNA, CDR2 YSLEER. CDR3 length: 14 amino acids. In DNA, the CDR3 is TGCGCCAGCAGCCAGGACAGGGATCAAGAGACCCAGTACTTC. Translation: CASSQDRDQETQYF.

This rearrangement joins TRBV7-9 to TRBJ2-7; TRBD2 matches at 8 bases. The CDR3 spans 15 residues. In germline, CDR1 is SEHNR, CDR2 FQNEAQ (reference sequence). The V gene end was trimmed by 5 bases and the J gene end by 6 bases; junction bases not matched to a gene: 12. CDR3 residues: CASSLHREGHSEQYF. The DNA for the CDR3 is TGTGCCAGCAGCCTTCACCGGGAGGGCCATAGCGAGCAGTACTTC.

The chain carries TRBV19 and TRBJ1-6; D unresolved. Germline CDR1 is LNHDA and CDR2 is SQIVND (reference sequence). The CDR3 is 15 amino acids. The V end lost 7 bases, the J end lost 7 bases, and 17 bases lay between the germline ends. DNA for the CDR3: TGTGCCAGTAAGGCCGTCGGCAGGTTAAATTCACCCCTCCACTTT. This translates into CASKAVGRLNSPLHF.

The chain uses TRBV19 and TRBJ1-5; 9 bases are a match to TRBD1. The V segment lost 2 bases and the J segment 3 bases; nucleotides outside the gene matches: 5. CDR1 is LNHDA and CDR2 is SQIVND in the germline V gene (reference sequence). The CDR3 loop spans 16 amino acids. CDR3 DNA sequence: TGTGCCAGTAGTATATCGGGACAGGGCGCCAATCAGCCCCAGCATTTT. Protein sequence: CASSISGQGANQPQHF.